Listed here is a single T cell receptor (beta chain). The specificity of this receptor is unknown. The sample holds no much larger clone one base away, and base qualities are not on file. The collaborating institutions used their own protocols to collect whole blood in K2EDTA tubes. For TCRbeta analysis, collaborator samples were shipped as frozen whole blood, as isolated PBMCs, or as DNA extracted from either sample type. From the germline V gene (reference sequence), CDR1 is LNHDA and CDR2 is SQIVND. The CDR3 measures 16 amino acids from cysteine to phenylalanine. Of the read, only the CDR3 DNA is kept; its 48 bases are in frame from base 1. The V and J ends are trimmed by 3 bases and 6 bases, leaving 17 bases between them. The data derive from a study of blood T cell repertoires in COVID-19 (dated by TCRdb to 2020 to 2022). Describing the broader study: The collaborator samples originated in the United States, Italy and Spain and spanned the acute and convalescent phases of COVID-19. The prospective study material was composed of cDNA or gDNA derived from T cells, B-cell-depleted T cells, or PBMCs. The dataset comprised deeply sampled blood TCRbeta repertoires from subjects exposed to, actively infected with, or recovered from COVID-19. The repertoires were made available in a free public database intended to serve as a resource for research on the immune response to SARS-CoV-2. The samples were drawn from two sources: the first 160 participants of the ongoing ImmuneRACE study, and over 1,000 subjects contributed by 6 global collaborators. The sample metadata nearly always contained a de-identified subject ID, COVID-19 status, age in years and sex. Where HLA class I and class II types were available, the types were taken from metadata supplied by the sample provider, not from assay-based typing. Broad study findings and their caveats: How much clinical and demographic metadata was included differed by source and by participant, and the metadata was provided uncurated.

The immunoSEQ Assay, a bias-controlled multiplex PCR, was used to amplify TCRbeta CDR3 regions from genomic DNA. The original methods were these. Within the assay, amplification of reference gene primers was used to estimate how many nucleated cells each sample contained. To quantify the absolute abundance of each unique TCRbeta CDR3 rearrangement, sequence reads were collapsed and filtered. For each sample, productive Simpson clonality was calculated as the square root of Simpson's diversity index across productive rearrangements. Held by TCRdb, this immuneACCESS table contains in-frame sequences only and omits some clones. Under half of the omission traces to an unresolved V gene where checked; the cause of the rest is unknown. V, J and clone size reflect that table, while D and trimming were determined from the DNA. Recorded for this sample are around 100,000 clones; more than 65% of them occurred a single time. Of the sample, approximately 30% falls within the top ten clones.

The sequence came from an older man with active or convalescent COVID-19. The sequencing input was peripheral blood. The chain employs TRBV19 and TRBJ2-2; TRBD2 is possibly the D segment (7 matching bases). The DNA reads TGTGCCAGTAGTATTTCGGGGGGCATGAGTGCCGGGGAGCTGTTTTTT. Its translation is CASSISGGMSAGELFF. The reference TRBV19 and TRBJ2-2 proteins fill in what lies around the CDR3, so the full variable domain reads DGGITQSPKYLFRKEGQNVTLSCEQNLNHDAMYWYRQDPGQGLRLIYYSQIVNDFQKGDIAEGYSVSREKKESFPLTVTSAQKNPTAFYLCASSISGGMSAGELFFGEGSRLTVL.